The clone carrying this TCR beta chain was observed a single time. The data derive from a study of T cells after yellow fever vaccination. Germline CDR1 is SNHLY and CDR2 is FYNNEI. CDR3 length equals 14 residues. V lost 8 bases to trimming and J lost 0 bases; unmatched junction nucleotides: 1. In TCRdb, the 5' RACE reads were re-called with MiXCR into one record per CDR3 protein. The repertoire holds more than 300,000 distinct CDR3 sequences, with 9.5% to 12% as singletons. The chain recombines TRBV2 with TRBJ2-6; 7 bases are shared with TRBD1. The material was CD4+ T cells sorted from PBMCs, obtained 45 days after the yellow fever booster vaccination. The TCR was taken from a man aged 18 to 30 who received the YFV17D yellow fever vaccine. CDR3 coding DNA: TGTGCCAGCGGGGACAGCTCTGGGGCCAACGTCCTGACTTTC. Translating gives CASGDSSGANVLTF.